These 21 T cell receptor beta chains share one sample of origin, sequenced in a study of T-cell memory formation after mild COVID-19. MiXCR, applied by TCRdb to the 5' RACE reads, yields one record per CDR3 protein. The data show about 150,000 distinct CDR3 sequences, about 14% seen once. Sequencing input: PBMCs or a T cell subset sorted from them (not recorded which). The source of these receptors is an adult woman who had mild COVID-19 (a few samples of this study predate the infection). Cell type and time point are not known.

Only a few counts were recorded for this clonotype. J is TRBJ2-3 and V is TRBV11-2; D not resolved. From germline, CDR1 is SGHAT and CDR2 FQNNGV. Deletions cut 2 bases from V and 4 bases from J, with 13 bases between. This CDR3 has 15 amino acids. CDR3 residues: CASSLSGYSSDTQYF. As DNA, the CDR3 is TGTGCCAGCAGCTTATCCGGGTACAGCTCAGATACGCAGTATTTT.

The chain is built from TRBV5-6 and TRBJ1-1, with 7 bases matching TRBD1. CDR1 is SGHDT and CDR2 is YYEEEE in the germline V gene. The V gene end was trimmed by 6 bases and the J gene end by 4 bases; junction bases not matched to a gene: 6. The length of the CDR3 is 13 residues. This CDR3 reads CASTQQGGTEAFF. In DNA form, the CDR3 reads TGTGCCAGCACCCAGCAGGGGGGCACTGAAGCTTTCTTT.

The V call is TRBV6-4, the J call TRBJ2-1, with 11 bases that match TRBD2. Germline V CDR1 and CDR2: MRHNA, SNTAGT. This CDR3 comprises 20 residues. With V trimmed by 0 bases and J by 0 bases, 10 bases remained unmatched. The chain's CDR3 is CASSDSILAGVRSSYNEQFF. The CDR3 bases are TGTGCCAGCAGTGACTCGATACTAGCGGGGGTTCGGAGCTCCTACAATGAGCAGTTCTTC.

This clonotype showed up just a few times. The V call is TRBV5-1, the J call TRBJ2-4, with 8 bases fitting TRBD2. J lost 5 bases, V lost 4 bases, and 5 bases had no gene match. Germline CDR1 and CDR2: SGHRS and YFSETQ. This CDR3 comprises 14 residues. The CDR3 DNA follows: TGCGCCAGCAGCCCGGGAGGGTCGGAAAACATTCAGTACTTC. Translation: CASSPGGSENIQYF.

The chain uses TRBV6-6 and TRBJ1-6, with D maybe TRBD1 (6 bases). Germline assignment: CDR1 MNHNY and CDR2 SVGAGI (reference sequence). V lost 2 bases and J 2 bases, leaving 13 bases between the germline ends. The CDR3 is 17 amino acids. CDR3 in DNA: TGTGCCAGCAGTTACCGTGGAGGGGGACCCTATAATTCACCCCTCCACTTT. This translates into CASSYRGGGPYNSPLHF.

The chain couples TRBV19 to TRBJ1-2; possible D gene TRBD1, 5 bases. The V gene lost 4 bases and the J gene lost 6 bases, with 15 bases spanning the gap. CDR3 length: 14 amino acids. Germline-derived CDR1 and CDR2 are LNHDA and SQIVND (reference sequence). CDR3: CASSTTDILDGYTF. CDR3 DNA: TGTGCCAGTAGTACGACAGATATCCTGGATGGCTACACCTTC.

A note on this clonotype: Compared with germline, one end of the junction differs, possibly owing to a read error. This sequence joins TRBV6-5 and TRBJ2-3; D is unresolved. CDR1 MNHEY and CDR2 SVGAGI come from the germline V gene. The CDR3 totals 15 residues. Here the CDR3 DNA reads TGTGCCAGCAGTTACAATGGCGGTAGCACGGATACGCAGTATTTT. Its protein is CASSYNGGSTDTQYF.

Worth noting for this clonotype: At one end, the junction sequence differs from germline, possibly due to a read error. The chain is built from TRBV7-2 and TRBJ2-3; no clear D. This CDR3 region has 12 residues. Germline V gene data show CDR1 as SGHTA and CDR2 as FQGNSA. The CDR3 here is CASSLVPLGWDF. The DNA for the CDR3 is TGTGCCAGCAGCTTAGTTCCCCTAGGTTGGGATTTT.

This clonotype showed up just a few times. This chain links TRBV12-3 or TRBV12-4 with TRBJ1-5; a possible D gene is TRBD1 (6 bases). The CDR3 covers 14 residues. V lost 3 bases and J 9 bases, leaving 15 bases between the germline ends. Written as DNA, the CDR3 is TGTGCCAGCAGTTTTCCGGGACACCCTTGGCCCCAGCATTTT. Translation: CASSFPGHPWPQHF.

The chain recombines TRBV27 with TRBJ2-2; D may be TRBD1 (6 bases). Germline-derived CDR1 and CDR2 are MNHEY and SMNVEV (reference sequence). The CDR3 spans 16 residues. V was clipped by 0 bases and J by 3 bases, with 11 bases between them. In nucleotides, the CDR3 is TGTGCCAGCAGTTTATCGTTAAACAGGGACACCGGGGAGCTGTTTTTT. Translating gives CASSLSLNRDTGELFF.

In this sample, this clonotype turned up a few times. The rearrangement uses TRBV7-8 and TRBJ1-1; TRBD1 agrees at 11 bases. With 1 base clipped from V and 4 bases from J, the junction kept 11 bases outside the gene matches. The CDR3 loop spans 18 amino acids. Per the germline V gene, CDR1 is SGHVS and CDR2 is FQNEAQ. CDR3 coding DNA: TGTGCCAGCAGCTTAGGTCCCGGACAGGGGGCGCGTGGCACTGAAGCTTTCTTT. Protein sequence: CASSLGPGQGARGTEAFF.

This clonotype has a count of ten or more. The rearrangement uses TRBV25-1 and TRBJ2-3, with TRBD2 matching 11 bases. This CDR3 has 17 amino acids. Germline V lookup: CDR1 MGHDK, CDR2 SYGVNS. V dropped 2 bases and J dropped 4; count of bases not matched to a gene: 8. The chain's CDR3 is CASSEIQLAGVADTQYF. The CDR3 DNA sequence: TGTGCCAGCAGTGAAATTCAACTAGCGGGAGTTGCAGATACGCAGTATTTT.

This clonotype turned up a few times. V gene TRBV6-4 combines with J gene TRBJ2-1; D unclear. There are 12 residues in the CDR3. V was shortened by 0 bases and J by 8 bases, with 5 bases between the two germline ends. From germline, CDR1 is MRHNA and CDR2 SNTAGT. This chain's CDR3 is CASSDSYDEQFF. The CDR3 nucleotides are TGTGCCAGCAGTGACTCTTACGATGAGCAGTTCTTC.

This clonotype was picked up a small number of times. This sequence joins TRBV19 and TRBJ2-7, with 14 bases identical to TRBD2. Germline V lookup: CDR1 LNHDA, CDR2 SQIVND (reference sequence). J lost 3 bases, V lost 1 base, and 2 bases had no gene match. The CDR3 totals 16 residues. The CDR3 region is CASSIGGLAGVYEQYF. DNA for the CDR3: TGTGCCAGTAGTATAGGGGGACTAGCGGGAGTCTACGAGCAGTACTTC.

The chain uses TRBV12-3 or TRBV12-4 and TRBJ1-2; 7 positions agree with TRBD1. V was clipped by 7 bases and J by 2 bases; unmatched bases: 4. This CDR3 spans 13 amino acids. The CDR3 nucleotides are TGTGCCAGCACCCTACAGGGGAACTATGGCTACACCTTC. This encodes CASTLQGNYGYTF.

The table lists this clonotype with a few counts. The chain combines TRBV7-8 with TRBJ2-7; 12 nucleotides line up with TRBD2. Trimming cost V 1 base and J 0 bases; bases outside gene matches: 13. There are 20 residues in the CDR3. CDR1 is SGHVS and CDR2 is FQNEAQ in the germline V gene. CDR3: CASSLEGSWTSGVSSYEQYF. The CDR3 DNA reads as TGTGCCAGCAGCTTAGAGGGGTCCTGGACTAGCGGGGTGAGCTCCTACGAGCAGTACTTC.

This clonotype turned up a few times. The chain has TRBV20-1 and TRBJ2-3; D is ambiguous. CDR3 size: 13 residues. Germline values: CDR1 DFQATT, CDR2 SNEGSKA (reference sequence). V was cut by 3 bases and J by 0 bases, with 7 bases left in between. The CDR3, as DNA: TGCAGTGCTAGTTGGCAGAGCACAGATACGCAGTATTTT. Translated: CSASWQSTDTQYF.

This chain links TRBV24-1 with TRBJ2-5; 7 nucleotides align to TRBD1. Germline loops: CDR1 KGHDR, CDR2 SFDVKD. The CDR3 is 14 amino acids. The J segment lost 2 bases and the V segment lost 2 bases, leaving 1 base of the junction unmatched. The CDR3 reads CATSDWGQQETQYF. The CDR3 bases are TGTGCCACCAGTGATTGGGGACAGCAAGAGACCCAGTACTTC.

The CDR3 coding sequence is TGTGCCAGCTCACCAGGGCCAGGCGACAATGAGCAGTTCTTC. Translating gives CASSPGPGDNEQFF. The chain is built from TRBV18 and TRBJ2-1; the D is unclear. Germline lookup yields CDR1 KGHSH and CDR2 LQKENI. Trimming shortened V by 2 bases and J by 5 bases, and 10 bases separated the two germline ends. The CDR3 spans 14 residues.

This chain links TRBV6-2 or TRBV6-3 with TRBJ2-7; TRBD2 matches 7 bases. Looked up from germline, CDR1 is MNHEY and CDR2 is SVGEGT. The CDR3 contains 14 residues. With V trimmed by 2 bases and J by 0 bases, 1 base remained unmatched. The CDR3 loop reads CASSYRTSSYEQYF. The CDR3 DNA sequence: TGTGCCAGCAGTTACCGGACTAGCTCCTACGAGCAGTACTTC.

The genes are TRBV9 and TRBJ2-7; D is unclear. This CDR3 is 15 amino acids long. The germline gives CDR1 SGDLS, CDR2 YYNGEE. Trimming stripped 0 bases from V and 0 bases from J, with 10 bases between. In DNA form, the CDR3 reads TGTGCCAGCAGCGTAGGGTGGTCGACCTCCTACGAGCAGTACTTC. This gives the protein CASSVGWSTSYEQYF.